This TCR beta chain was obtained from a study of shared clonotypes between healthy human individuals (dated by TCRdb to the early 2020s). Concerning the study at large: Two women and a few men aged 18 to 49 years were included in the cohort. Libraries were prepared and TCR repertoires were sequenced by different laboratories using diverse techniques, in order to increase sequencing depth and limit assay-specific biases. To estimate repertoire size and how much clonotypes are shared between individuals, the study performed deep sequencing of blood TCR repertoires from 4 to 6 healthy adults. Leukapheresis yielded between about 0.94 and 9 billion PBMCs per donor.

Healthy HIV-negative adults with no recently reported acute infections or vaccinations were included as donors. Only Caucasian adults living in Nashville, Tennessee, USA were represented among the donors. For unsorted samples, 75 million to 100 million PBMCs were counted and genomic DNA was extracted with the QIAamp DNA Blood Mini kit. Blood was collected by leukapheresis, and PBMCs were isolated by Ficoll-Histopaque density gradient centrifugation and then cryopreserved in liquid nitrogen vapor phase. The CDR3 sequence holds 16 residues, the cysteine and phenylalanine included. The CDR3 DNA has 48 bases and is translated from base 1. Reading the germline V gene (reference sequence) gives CDR1 WNHNN and CDR2 SYGVQD. V is shortened by 0 bases, J by 4 bases, and the region joining them spans 12 bases. General findings and caveats noted by the study authors: Pairwise subsampling indicated that sequencing depth was expected to affect the degree of clonotype sharing among donors. Because the study included only a small number of donors, the genetic and exposure-history diversity represented was limited. Only blood was sampled, and tissue TCR repertoires likely differ from those in blood.

For this clone: What antigen it recognizes has not been identified. No qualities accompany the bases; no much larger clone lies one base away.

TCR CDR3 regions were amplified from genomic DNA by multiplex PCR using the deep immunoSEQ assay. Genomic DNA extracted from each cell subset was distributed evenly over all wells of several immunoSEQ 96-well plates, and each plate served as one replicate. For unsorted PBMC, each replicate PCR was loaded with 300 ng genomic DNA, equivalent to 30,000 or so T cell genomes. Unsorted PBMC genomic DNA was sequenced across ten immunoSEQ deep assay plates. Purified libraries were measured with a Qubit 3.0 fluorometer, size-checked on a Bioanalyzer 2100, and measured again with the KAPA Library Quantification kit. Every immunoSEQ 96-well plate was sequenced on a separate single-read 150-cycle Illumina NextSeq 550 flow cell. The original pipeline was this. Because the immunoSEQ output included only junctional sequences and no quality scores, the filtering could not be the same as the filtering used for full-length reads. To assign V/J genes and CDR3, sequences were annotated using PyIR, a Python wrapper for IgBLAST v1.9, with IMGT germline references. Any read was removed if the V/J assignment was weak (E-value above 1e-6), the CDR3 was missing, or the read contained stop codons, out-of-frame junctions, or ambiguous translated residues. A V3J clonotype was defined by an identical inferred V gene, J gene, and CDR3 amino acid sequence. Percentage overlap between repertoires was computed as shared unique clonotypes divided by the size of the smaller repertoire. RTK rarefaction, the Chao1 estimator, and Recon v2.1 estimates of unobserved clonotypes were used to assess repertoire richness. TCRdb re-hosts the immuneACCESS table, in-frame sequences only. Its copies lack some clones; in the studies checked, an unresolved V gene accounts for under half of them, and the cause for the rest is not known. The V and J calls and clone size were taken over from that table, and D and trimming were inferred from the DNA. In all, the sample holds hundreds of thousands of clones, and approximately 80% of those were seen once. The ten largest clones add up to 12% of the sample.

Sequenced input: PBMCs. This TCR came from a woman aged 35 to 49 in good health. Some clones in this sample may be carry-over from other donors' samples. This sequence uses TRBV10-1 and TRBJ2-2, with a weak D call of TRBD2 (6 bases match). The DNA reads TGCGCCAGCAGTGAGTCGACGGGAGCTCCCACCGGGGAGCTGTTTTTT. It is translated as CASSESTGAPTGELFF.